This is a list of T cell receptor beta chains from one sample in a study of T cell responses to AZD1222 COVID-19 vaccine. The method was immunoSEQ multiplex PCR; TCRdb's version includes in-frame clones alone and lacks a portion of them. The data contain 100,000 to 150,000 clones, 85% of them singletons. The source was peripheral blood, collected 28 days after the second AZD1222 dose. These receptors were collected from an adult who received the AZD1222 COVID-19 vaccine. Both conserved end residues are part of each CDR3. Fields, in order: J gene, clone size, V gene, D gene, CDR3 length, CDR3 DNA, CDR3 protein. The D gene is left open where the match is weak. Size is omitted from some rows. Given values are once, few, many or a class for expanded clones.

j_call: TRBJ2-2; clone_size: .; v_call: TRBV7-7; d_call: .; cdr3_length: 14; cdr3_nt: TGTGCCAGCAGCTTAGCAAAGAACACCGGGGAGCTGTTTTTT; cdr3_aa: CASSLAKNTGELFF
j_call: TRBJ2-3; clone_size: once; v_call: TRBV10-3; d_call: TRBD1; cdr3_length: 16; cdr3_nt: TGTGCCACGGGCCCCGCACAGGGGGGCGCAGGAGATACGCAGTATTTT; cdr3_aa: CATGPAQGGAGDTQYF
j_call: TRBJ1-5; clone_size: .; v_call: TRBV5-5; d_call: .; cdr3_length: 15; cdr3_nt: TGTGCCAGCAGCCCGTCACCGGGGCGCAATCAGCCCCAGCATTTT; cdr3_aa: CASSPSPGRNQPQHF
j_call: TRBJ2-3; clone_size: .; v_call: TRBV19; d_call: TRBD1; cdr3_length: 16; cdr3_nt: TGTGCCAGTAGTCTCACCGGGACAGCTAGCACAGATACGCAGTATTTT; cdr3_aa: CASSLTGTASTDTQYF
j_call: TRBJ2-7; clone_size: few; v_call: TRBV5-1; d_call: .; cdr3_length: 14; cdr3_nt: TGCGCCAGCAGCTTGGGACGAAAGTCCTACGAGCAGTACTTC; cdr3_aa: CASSLGRKSYEQYF
j_call: TRBJ1-2; clone_size: .; v_call: TRBV12-3/TRBV12-4; d_call: .; cdr3_length: 13; cdr3_nt: TGTGCCAGCAGTCCTGGGAGAGAATATGGCTACACCTTC; cdr3_aa: CASSPGREYGYTF
j_call: TRBJ2-6; clone_size: .; v_call: TRBV24-1; d_call: .; cdr3_length: 17; cdr3_nt: TGTGCCACCAGTGCCGTATCACAGGACTCTGGGGCCAACGTCCTGACTTTC; cdr3_aa: CATSAVSQDSGANVLTF
j_call: TRBJ2-5; clone_size: .; v_call: TRBV18; d_call: TRBD1; cdr3_length: 15; cdr3_nt: TGTGCCAGCTCACCGGGACAGGGGGCAGGGGAGACCCAGTACTTC; cdr3_aa: CASSPGQGAGETQYF
j_call: TRBJ2-4; clone_size: .; v_call: TRBV5-1; d_call: TRBD1; cdr3_length: 15; cdr3_nt: TGCGCCAGCAGCCCCCAAGGGACAGGGGGCAGCATTCAGTACTTC; cdr3_aa: CASSPQGTGGSIQYF
j_call: TRBJ2-7; clone_size: .; v_call: TRBV5-1; d_call: TRBD2; cdr3_length: 16; cdr3_nt: TGCGCCAGCAGCACGGGACTAGCGGGCATCTCCTACGAGCAGTACTTC; cdr3_aa: CASSTGLAGISYEQYF
j_call: TRBJ2-5; clone_size: few; v_call: TRBV7-8; d_call: .; cdr3_length: 13; cdr3_nt: TGTGCCAGTAAGGGCAGGGTGGGAGAGACCCAGTACTTC; cdr3_aa: CASKGRVGETQYF
j_call: TRBJ2-5; clone_size: .; v_call: TRBV15; d_call: .; cdr3_length: 16; cdr3_nt: TGTGCCACCAGCAGAGGGGGGTTACAGGGCCGGGAGACCCAGTACTTC; cdr3_aa: CATSRGGLQGRETQYF
j_call: TRBJ2-3; clone_size: .; v_call: TRBV6-5; d_call: .; cdr3_length: 14; cdr3_nt: TGTGCCAGCACCCAAGCAGGCTGGGTGGATACGCAGTATTTT; cdr3_aa: CASTQAGWVDTQYF
j_call: TRBJ1-1; clone_size: .; v_call: TRBV6-4; d_call: TRBD1; cdr3_length: 15; cdr3_nt: TGTGCCAGCAGCATCAAAGGGGGCGCTATCACTGAAGCTTTCTTT; cdr3_aa: CASSIKGGAITEAFF
j_call: TRBJ2-1; clone_size: .; v_call: TRBV7-2; d_call: .; cdr3_length: 16; cdr3_nt: TGTGCCAGCAGCTTATCCCTAGGCACAGCCTACAATGAGCAGTTCTTC; cdr3_aa: CASSLSLGTAYNEQFF
j_call: TRBJ1-1; clone_size: .; v_call: TRBV5-1; d_call: TRBD1; cdr3_length: 16; cdr3_nt: TGCGCCAGCAGCATCATGCCGACAGGGGTCGACACTGAAGCTTTCTTT; cdr3_aa: CASSIMPTGVDTEAFF
j_call: TRBJ2-1; clone_size: once; v_call: TRBV12-1; d_call: .; cdr3_length: 13; cdr3_nt: TGTGCCAGCAATCAGACAGGCGACAATGAGCAGTTCTTC; cdr3_aa: CASNQTGDNEQFF
j_call: TRBJ2-7; clone_size: .; v_call: TRBV6-5; d_call: .; cdr3_length: 13; cdr3_nt: TGTGCCAGCAGTTATGGTACAGGGACCGAGCAGTACTTC; cdr3_aa: CASSYGTGTEQYF
j_call: TRBJ1-1; clone_size: .; v_call: TRBV5-5; d_call: TRBD1; cdr3_length: 14; cdr3_nt: TGTGCCAGCAGCTTAGGTCCAGGGGGCACTGAAGCTTTCTTT; cdr3_aa: CASSLGPGGTEAFF
j_call: TRBJ1-2; clone_size: .; v_call: TRBV29-1; d_call: .; cdr3_length: 15; cdr3_nt: TGCAGCGTTGAAGGGGGTCCAGGGTCCCACTATGGCTACACCTTC; cdr3_aa: CSVEGGPGSHYGYTF
j_call: TRBJ1-1; clone_size: .; v_call: TRBV6-5; d_call: .; cdr3_length: 12; cdr3_nt: TGTGCCAGCAGCAACCCGGGCACTGAAGCTTTCTTT; cdr3_aa: CASSNPGTEAFF
j_call: TRBJ1-2; clone_size: .; v_call: TRBV12-3/TRBV12-4; d_call: .; cdr3_length: 12; cdr3_nt: TGTGCCAGCAGTCCCCACAGGGATGGCTACACCTTC; cdr3_aa: CASSPHRDGYTF
j_call: TRBJ1-5; clone_size: .; v_call: TRBV9; d_call: .; cdr3_length: 15; cdr3_nt: TGTGCCAGCAGCCCCAGGCCCGGTAACAATCAGCCCCAGCATTTT; cdr3_aa: CASSPRPGNNQPQHF
j_call: TRBJ2-6; clone_size: .; v_call: TRBV9; d_call: .; cdr3_length: 15; cdr3_nt: TGTGCCAGCAGCGCCGTGAGGCCTGGGGCCAACGTCCTGACTTTC; cdr3_aa: CASSAVRPGANVLTF
j_call: TRBJ2-5; clone_size: .; v_call: TRBV5-4; d_call: TRBD2; cdr3_length: 16; cdr3_nt: TGTGCCAGCAGCTTGGGAGGTGCTAGCGGGGGGAAGACCCAGTACTTC; cdr3_aa: CASSLGGASGGKTQYF
j_call: TRBJ2-1; clone_size: .; v_call: TRBV5-1; d_call: TRBD1; cdr3_length: 16; cdr3_nt: TGCGCCAGCAGCTCGAGCTTGGTTGGGACAGGGAATGAGCAGTTCTTC; cdr3_aa: CASSSSLVGTGNEQFF
j_call: TRBJ1-2; clone_size: .; v_call: TRBV12-3/TRBV12-4; d_call: .; cdr3_length: 13; cdr3_nt: TGTGCCAGCAGTTTCGAGGGAGTTGATGGCTACACCTTC; cdr3_aa: CASSFEGVDGYTF
j_call: TRBJ2-2; clone_size: .; v_call: TRBV4-2; d_call: TRBD2; cdr3_length: 17; cdr3_nt: TGTGCCAGCAGCCGAAGACTAGCGGGGGAGAACACCGGGGAGCTGTTTTTT; cdr3_aa: CASSRRLAGENTGELFF
j_call: TRBJ2-3; clone_size: .; v_call: TRBV6-2/TRBV6-3; d_call: TRBD1; cdr3_length: 12; cdr3_nt: TGTGCCAGCAGCGGACAGGCAGATACGCAGTATTTT; cdr3_aa: CASSGQADTQYF
j_call: TRBJ1-4; clone_size: .; v_call: TRBV10-1; d_call: .; cdr3_length: 13; cdr3_nt: TGCGCCAGCAATAACGGCATGGATGAAAAACTGTTTTTT; cdr3_aa: CASNNGMDEKLFF
j_call: TRBJ1-5; clone_size: .; v_call: TRBV27; d_call: TRBD1; cdr3_length: 15; cdr3_nt: TGTGCCAGCAGACAAATCGGACAGGGAGGTCAGCCCCAGCATTTT; cdr3_aa: CASRQIGQGGQPQHF
j_call: TRBJ1-3; clone_size: .; v_call: TRBV30; d_call: .; cdr3_length: 16; cdr3_nt: TGTGCCTGGAGTGTCCTATTAGGGACAACTGGAAGCACCATATATTTT; cdr3_aa: CAWSVLLGTTGSTIYF
j_call: TRBJ1-4; clone_size: .; v_call: TRBV28; d_call: .; cdr3_length: 15; cdr3_nt: TGTGCCAGCAGACCCGGGGCTAAGGGGGTTGAAAAACTGTTTTTT; cdr3_aa: CASRPGAKGVEKLFF
j_call: TRBJ1-1; clone_size: .; v_call: TRBV9; d_call: .; cdr3_length: 14; cdr3_nt: TGTGCCAGCAGCGTAGGTCCCCTAAACACTGAAGCTTTCTTT; cdr3_aa: CASSVGPLNTEAFF
j_call: TRBJ1-2; clone_size: once; v_call: TRBV5-5; d_call: TRBD1; cdr3_length: 15; cdr3_nt: TGTGCCAGCAGCTTGGGGGCAGGGGGTGGCTATGGCTACACCTTC; cdr3_aa: CASSLGAGGGYGYTF
j_call: TRBJ2-7; clone_size: .; v_call: TRBV6-5; d_call: .; cdr3_length: 14; cdr3_nt: TGTGCCAGCAGTCTACAGGGTAGCTCCTACGAGCAGTACTTC; cdr3_aa: CASSLQGSSYEQYF
j_call: TRBJ2-7; clone_size: .; v_call: TRBV27; d_call: .; cdr3_length: 13; cdr3_nt: TGTGCCAGCAGTTTAAAGTCCTCCTACGAGCAGTACTTC; cdr3_aa: CASSLKSSYEQYF
j_call: TRBJ2-7; clone_size: .; v_call: TRBV24-1; d_call: .; cdr3_length: 13; cdr3_nt: TGTGCCACCAGTGATGGCCCAGGCTGGGAGCAGTACTTC; cdr3_aa: CATSDGPGWEQYF
j_call: TRBJ2-5; clone_size: .; v_call: TRBV7-3; d_call: TRBD2; cdr3_length: 14; cdr3_nt: TGTGCCAGCAGCTTCAGCGGGGGGGAAGAGACCCAGTACTTC; cdr3_aa: CASSFSGGEETQYF
j_call: TRBJ1-1; clone_size: .; v_call: TRBV19; d_call: .; cdr3_length: 15; cdr3_nt: TGTGCCAGTAGTATAGAACAGAAGGGGTGGACTGAAGCTTTCTTT; cdr3_aa: CASSIEQKGWTEAFF
j_call: TRBJ1-3; clone_size: .; v_call: TRBV30; d_call: TRBD1; cdr3_length: 13; cdr3_nt: TGTGCCCAAGGTTGGACAGGAGGAAACACCATATATTTT; cdr3_aa: CAQGWTGGNTIYF
j_call: TRBJ2-5; clone_size: .; v_call: TRBV5-1; d_call: TRBD2; cdr3_length: 18; cdr3_nt: TGCGCCAGCAGCTTGGCGGCTAGCGGGGGGGCCCGTTCGGAGACCCAGTACTTC; cdr3_aa: CASSLAASGGARSETQYF
j_call: TRBJ2-3; clone_size: .; v_call: TRBV7-2; d_call: .; cdr3_length: 14; cdr3_nt: TGTGCCAGCAGCCCCCGACGGATCACAGATACGCAGTATTTT; cdr3_aa: CASSPRRITDTQYF
j_call: TRBJ2-7; clone_size: .; v_call: TRBV13; d_call: TRBD2; cdr3_length: 15; cdr3_nt: TGTGCCAGCAGCTTAAGAGCTAGCGGGGATTACGAGCAGTACTTC; cdr3_aa: CASSLRASGDYEQYF
j_call: TRBJ1-2; clone_size: once; v_call: TRBV24-1; d_call: .; cdr3_length: 14; cdr3_nt: TGTGCCACCAGTGATTTGCAGGAAAGGGATGGCTACACCTTC; cdr3_aa: CATSDLQERDGYTF
j_call: TRBJ2-2; clone_size: .; v_call: TRBV6-4; d_call: TRBD1; cdr3_length: 14; cdr3_nt: TGTGCCAGCAGTGACTCAACAGGGGCCGGGGAGCTGTTTTTT; cdr3_aa: CASSDSTGAGELFF
j_call: TRBJ2-1; clone_size: .; v_call: TRBV25-1; d_call: .; cdr3_length: 13; cdr3_nt: TGTGCCAGCAGTGACAGATTGGGCCGCGAGCAGTTCTTC; cdr3_aa: CASSDRLGREQFF